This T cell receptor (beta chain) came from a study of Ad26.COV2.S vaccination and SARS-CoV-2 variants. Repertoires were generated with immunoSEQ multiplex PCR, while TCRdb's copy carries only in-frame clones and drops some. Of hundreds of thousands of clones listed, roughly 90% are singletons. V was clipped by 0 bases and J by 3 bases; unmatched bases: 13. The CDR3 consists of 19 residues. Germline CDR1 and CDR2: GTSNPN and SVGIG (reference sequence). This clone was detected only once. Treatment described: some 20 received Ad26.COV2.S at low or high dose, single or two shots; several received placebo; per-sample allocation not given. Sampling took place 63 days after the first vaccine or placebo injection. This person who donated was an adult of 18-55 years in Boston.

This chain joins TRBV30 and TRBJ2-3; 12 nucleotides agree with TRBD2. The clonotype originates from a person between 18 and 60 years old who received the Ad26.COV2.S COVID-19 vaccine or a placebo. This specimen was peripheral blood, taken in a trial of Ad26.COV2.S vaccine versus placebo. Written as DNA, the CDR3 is TGTGCCTGGAGTGTACCCCTAGCGGGGGGGCCTCATGAGACAGATACGCAGTATTTT. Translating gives CAWSVPLAGGPHETDTQYF.